What follows describes a single T cell receptor beta chain. As processed by the authors: Using reference gene primer amplification, nucleated cell counts were estimated. Assay used: immunoSEQ multiplex PCR; TCRdb lists only in-frame clones, some missing. Clone size and the V and J calls come from that table; the DNA yielded D and trimming. The table shows about 230,000 clones, with over 65% occurring only once. These data come from a study of blood T cell repertoires in COVID-19. Background on the study: Researchers got acute and convalescent COVID-19 samples from the United States, Italy and Spain. Nucleic acid was either cDNA or gDNA, and it came from T cells, B-cell-depleted T cells, or PBMCs.

CDR1 SGHTA and CDR2 FQGTGA come from the germline V gene. The CDR3 is 14 residues long. V lost 5 bases, J lost 4 bases, and 14 bases lay in between. The V gene is TRBV7-3, the J gene TRBJ1-1; tentatively, D is TRBD1 (6 bases). This TCR was sampled from a woman in her seventies with active or convalescent COVID-19. The sequencing input was peripheral blood. The CDR3, as DNA: TGTGCCAGCAGCCTCTGGGGGCGAGGCACTGAAGCTTTCTTT. It is translated as CASSLWGRGTEAFF.